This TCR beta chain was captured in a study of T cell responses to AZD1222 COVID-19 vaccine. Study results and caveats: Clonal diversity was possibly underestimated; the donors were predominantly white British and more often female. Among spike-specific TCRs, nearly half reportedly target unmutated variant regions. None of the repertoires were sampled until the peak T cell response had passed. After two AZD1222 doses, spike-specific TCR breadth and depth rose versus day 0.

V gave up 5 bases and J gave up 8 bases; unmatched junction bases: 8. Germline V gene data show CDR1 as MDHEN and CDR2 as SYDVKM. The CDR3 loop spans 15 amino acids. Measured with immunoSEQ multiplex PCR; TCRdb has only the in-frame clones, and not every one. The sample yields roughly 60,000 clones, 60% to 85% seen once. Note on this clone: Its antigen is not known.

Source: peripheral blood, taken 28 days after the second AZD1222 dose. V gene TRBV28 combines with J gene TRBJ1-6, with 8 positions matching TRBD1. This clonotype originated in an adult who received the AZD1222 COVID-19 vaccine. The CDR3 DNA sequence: TGTGCCAGCAGTCCGGACAGGGTGTACGATTCACCCCTCCACTTT. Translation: CASSPDRVYDSPLHF.